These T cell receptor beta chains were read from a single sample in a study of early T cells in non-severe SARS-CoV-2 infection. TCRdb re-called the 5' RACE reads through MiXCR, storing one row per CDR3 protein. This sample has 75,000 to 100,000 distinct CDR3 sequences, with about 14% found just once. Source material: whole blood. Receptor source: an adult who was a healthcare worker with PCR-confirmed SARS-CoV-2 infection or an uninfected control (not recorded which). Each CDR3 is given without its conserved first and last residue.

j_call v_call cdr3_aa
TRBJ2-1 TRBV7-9 ASSSGTSGYNEQF
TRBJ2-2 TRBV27 ASSPGLAIGELF
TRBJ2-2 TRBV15 ATSREGRKNTGELF
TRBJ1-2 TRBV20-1 SAKDRGLIHGYT
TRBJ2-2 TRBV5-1 ASSLTIMSGSGELF
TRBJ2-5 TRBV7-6 ASSLRRQETQY
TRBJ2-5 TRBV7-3 ASSHQETQY
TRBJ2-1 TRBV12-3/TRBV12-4 ASSNGVSYNEQF
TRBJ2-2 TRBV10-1 ASSEPWTGGGTGELF
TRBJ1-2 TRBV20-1 SASHPSYGYT
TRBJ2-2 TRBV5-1 ASSLGHEGGPDTGELF
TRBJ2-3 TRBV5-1 ASRFSPRESDTQY
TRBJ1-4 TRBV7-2 ASARDGGSEKLF
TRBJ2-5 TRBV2 ASTRLASQETQY
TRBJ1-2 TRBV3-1 ASSHHGQGRLYGYT
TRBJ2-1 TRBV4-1 ASSPAGTGLHEQF
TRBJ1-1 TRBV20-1 SATARIGTEAF
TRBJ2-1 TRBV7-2 ASSRRRGSENEQF